Shown below are 27 T cell receptor beta chains from a single sample sequenced in a study of blood T cell repertoires in COVID-19. This table comes from immunoSEQ multiplex PCR, and its TCRdb copy is limited to in-frame clones, with some not included. The table lists fewer than 150,000 clones, under 90% of them singletons, with 8% to 10% in the top ten. Material for sequencing was peripheral blood. The origin of the receptors is a woman older than 75 in a cohort sampled during active or convalescent COVID-19.

V is TRBV28 and J is TRBJ1-2; D is possibly TRBD1 (5 bases). The CDR3 totals 13 residues. V was shortened by 3 bases and J by 8 bases, with 13 bases between the two germline ends. Germline CDR1 reads MDHEN; CDR2 reads SYDVKM. CDR3: CASSFLGVPGYTF. CDR3 sequence (DNA): TGTGCCAGCAGTTTCTTAGGGGTCCCCGGCTACACCTTC.

This chain uses TRBV9 with TRBJ2-2, with 7 bases lining up with TRBD2. V shed 4 bases, J shed 0 bases, and the junction held 6 bases outside the gene matches. Per germline, CDR1 SGDLS and CDR2 YYNGEE. CDR3 length equals 16 residues. The CDR3 region is CASSPRGDSNTGELFF. The DNA for the CDR3 is TGTGCCAGCAGCCCCCGGGGGGATTCGAACACCGGGGAGCTGTTTTTT.

The V gene is TRBV5-4, the J gene TRBJ2-5, with 9 nucleotides matching TRBD2. Germline V gene data show CDR1 as SGHNT and CDR2 as YYREEE (reference sequence). This CDR3 region has 15 residues. Losses at the gene ends were 4 bases for V and 1 base for J; bases not matched to a gene: 5. CDR3 protein: CASSGRGGGQETQYF. The CDR3 DNA reads TGTGCCAGCAGCGGCCGCGGGGGGGGCCAAGAGACCCAGTACTTC.

The genes are TRBV4-2 and TRBJ2-1; 10 nucleotides align to TRBD2. After removal of 5 bases from V and 2 bases from J, the junction contained 3 bases not matched to a gene. CDR1 and CDR2 (germline): LGHNA, YNFKEQ. The CDR3 has 15 residues. The CDR3: CASSSSGGAYNEQFF. In nucleotides, the CDR3 is TGTGCCAGCAGCTCGAGCGGGGGGGCCTACAATGAGCAGTTCTTC.

The chain uses TRBV11-2 and TRBJ2-3, with 9 bases that match TRBD1. CDR3 length: 14 residues. Germline CDR1 reads SGHAT; CDR2 reads FQNNGV. The junction had 5 bases not matched to a gene; V was cut back by 5 bases and J by 5 bases. The CDR3 spells CASSTRTGVDTQYF. In DNA form, the CDR3 reads TGTGCCAGCAGCACCCGGACAGGGGTAGATACGCAGTATTTT.

The V call is TRBV4-2, the J call TRBJ1-4; D not resolved. Germline V CDR1 and CDR2: LGHNA, YNFKEQ. This CDR3 has 18 residues. V lost 0 bases and J lost 7, with 21 bases in between. Here the CDR3 reads CASSQDPSLGTRGEKLFF. CDR3 nucleotide sequence: TGTGCCAGCAGCCAAGATCCCAGTTTAGGTACTCGAGGTGAAAAACTGTTTTTT.

This rearrangement joins TRBV7-8 to TRBJ1-5; D is uncertain. The V gene's germline CDR1 is SGHVS and CDR2 FQNEAQ. The CDR3 loop spans 16 amino acids. V was cut by 5 bases and J by 5 bases, with 19 bases left in between. The CDR3 DNA sequence: TGTGCCAGCAGCCCCCGTTGGGGAGGGAGGGATCAGCCCCAGCATTTT. It specifies CASSPRWGGRDQPQHF.

The CDR3 region is CASSRTGTLNTEAFF. The CDR3 DNA reads as TGCGCCAGCAGTAGGACCGGGACACTGAACACTGAAGCTTTCTTT. The chain links TRBV10-2 to TRBJ1-1; D might be TRBD1 (6 bases). From germline, CDR1 is WSHSY and CDR2 SAAADI. Trimming removed 5 bases from V and 0 bases from J, with 13 bases in between. There are 15 residues in the CDR3.

This clone was seen just once. The V call is TRBV29-1, the J call TRBJ2-3; 7 bases map to TRBD2. The CDR3 has 14 residues. Germline values: CDR1 SQVTM, CDR2 ANQGSEA. With V trimmed by 6 bases and J by 2 bases, 8 bases remained unmatched. In nucleotides, the CDR3 is TGCAGCGTGAGGAAGCGGGATGTCACAGATACGCAGTATTTT. Translated: CSVRKRDVTDTQYF.

The chain has TRBV18 and TRBJ1-2; D not resolved. This CDR3 spans 15 amino acids. CDR1 and CDR2 from the germline V gene are KGHSH and LQKENI. V was pared by 0 bases and J by 5 bases, with 13 bases between. CDR3: CASSPPGLMTYGYTF. The CDR3 DNA reads as TGTGCCAGCTCACCACCAGGTTTAATGACATATGGCTACACCTTC.

The V and J genes are TRBV19 and TRBJ2-6, with D possibly TRBD1 on 5 matching bases. V gave up 7 bases and J gave up 2 bases, with 12 bases separating them. Germline assignment: CDR1 LNHDA and CDR2 SQIVND (reference sequence). The length of the CDR3 is 15 residues. The CDR3 nucleotides read TGTGCCAGTACTACGAAAGGGGCTGGGGCCAACGTCCTGACTTTC. The encoded protein is CASTTKGAGANVLTF. Together with reference TRBV19 and TRBJ2-6, the CDR3 gives the full variable domain: DGGITQSPKYLFRKEGQNVTLSCEQNLNHDAMYWYRQDPGQGLRLIYYSQIVNDFQKGDIAEGYSVSREKKESFPLTVTSAQKNPTAFYLCASTTKGAGANVLTFGAGSRLTVL.

This chain connects TRBV9 to TRBJ1-2; D remains unclear. The CDR3 sequence is 12 residues long. V was cut by 7 bases and J by 5 bases, with 12 bases left in between. The V gene's germline CDR1 is SGDLS and CDR2 YYNGEE. The CDR3 region has the DNA TGTGCCAGCGGCCAAATCGGGTATGGCTACACCTTC. It is translated as CASGQIGYGYTF.

CDR3 nucleotide sequence: TGTGCCAGCAGTGAGTCAGGGAGGAATTCACCCCTCCACTTT. This sequence encodes CASSESGRNSPLHF. V is TRBV2 and J is TRBJ1-6, with TRBD1 as a possible D gene (5 bases). The CDR3 has 14 residues. Trimming stripped 3 bases from V and 7 bases from J, with 10 bases between. Germline V gene lookup returns CDR1 SNHLY and CDR2 FYNNEI.

The chain combines TRBV3-1 (or the pseudogene TRBV3-2) with TRBJ1-2; 10 positions match TRBD1. Losses at the gene ends were 5 bases for V and 8 bases for J; bases not matched to a gene: 14. Germline lookup yields CDR1 LGHDT and CDR2 YNNKEL (reference sequence). The CDR3 extends over 16 amino acids. CDR3 region: CASSGHGTGEVRGYTF. In DNA, the CDR3 is TGTGCCAGCAGCGGCCACGGGACAGGGGAAGTGAGGGGCTACACCTTC.

The J gene is TRBJ1-5, the V gene TRBV10-3; a possible D gene is TRBD1 (6 bases). The CDR3 contains 14 residues. Trimming removed 8 bases from V and 2 bases from J, with 13 bases in between. Germline V lookup: CDR1 ENHRY, CDR2 SYGVKD. CDR3 residues: CAIPYRVRNQPQHF. Written as DNA, the CDR3 is TGTGCCATCCCGTACAGGGTTCGCAATCAGCCCCAGCATTTT.

This clone was seen once. The rearrangement links TRBV5-6 to TRBJ1-5; D uncertain. V lost 0 bases and J 2 bases, leaving 12 bases between the germline ends. CDR1 and CDR2 from the germline V gene are SGHDT and YYEEEE. This CDR3 region has 16 residues. As DNA, the CDR3 is TGTGCCAGCAGCTTGGTGGGAGGAGGCGGCAATCAGCCCCAGCATTTT. Translation: CASSLVGGGGNQPQHF.

The chain recombines TRBV21-1 with TRBJ1-5; the table's D gene call, TRBD1, was not cross checked with the DNA. TRBV21-1 counts as a pseudogene. The CDR3 sequence is 16 residues long. CDR3 residues: CASRGADLDSNQPQHF. The CDR3 DNA is TGTGCCAGCAGGGGGGCGGACCTTGATAGCAATCAGCCCCAGCATTTT.

The CDR3 loop reads CATRQRGGRSDTQYF. The CDR3 nucleotides are TGTGCCACTAGACAGCGGGGGGGCCGATCAGATACGCAGTATTTT. The chain has TRBV15 and TRBJ2-3, with 10 bases lining up with TRBD2. V was clipped by 9 bases and J by 4 bases; unmatched bases: 10. Germline assignment: CDR1 LNHNV and CDR2 YYDKDF (reference sequence). The CDR3 covers 15 residues.

The chain uses TRBV6-5 and TRBJ1-1, with D unresolved. Between the trimmed V and J ends, which lost 2 bases and 2 bases, there was a span of 3 bases. CDR3 length equals 12 residues. The germline V gene has CDR1 MNHEY and CDR2 SVGAGI. The DNA of the CDR3 is TGTGCCAGCAGTTACCCAAACACTGAAGCTTTCTTT. Amino acids: CASSYPNTEAFF.

The V gene is TRBV5-1, the J gene TRBJ2-5, with D possibly being TRBD1 (6 bases). The CDR3 is 15 amino acids. Germline V gene data show CDR1 as SGHRS and CDR2 as YFSETQ. V gave up 3 bases and J gave up 1 base, with 13 bases separating them. The CDR3 region has the DNA TGCGCCAGCAGCTGGGGACATTTCCTCCAAGAGACCCAGTACTTC. Its protein is CASSWGHFLQETQYF.

The chain combines TRBV6-2 or TRBV6-3 with TRBJ2-1; weak D call: TRBD2 (6 bases). The ends were cut back, 6 bases at V and 4 bases at J, with 16 bases in the middle. There are 15 residues in the CDR3. Germline-derived CDR1 and CDR2 are MNHEY and SVGEGT. CDR3 sequence reads: CASSHFGGEYNEQFF. For the CDR3, the DNA is TGTGCCAGCAGCCACTTTGGCGGGGAGTACAATGAGCAGTTCTTC.

The V gene is TRBV12-3 or TRBV12-4, the J gene TRBJ1-2; 7 bases line up with TRBD1. The CDR3 contains 12 residues. V shed 7 bases, J shed 7 bases, and the junction held 6 bases outside the gene matches. This CDR3 reads CASTTGVGGYTF. For the CDR3, the DNA is TGTGCCAGCACCACAGGGGTGGGTGGCTACACCTTC.

The CDR3 region is CASTRPGTEAFF. The CDR3 nucleotides are TGTGCCAGCACCAGACCGGGGACTGAAGCTTTCTTT. The genes are TRBV6-4 and TRBJ1-1, with D unresolved. Germline-derived CDR1 and CDR2 are MRHNA and SNTAGT. V was pared by 7 bases and J by 5 bases, with 11 bases between. The CDR3 has 12 amino acids.

The rearrangement uses TRBV9 and TRBJ1-1, with D unclear. Trimming shortened V by 3 bases and J by 1 base, and 16 bases separated the two germline ends. CDR1 and CDR2 from the germline V gene are SGDLS and YYNGEE. CDR3 length: 16 residues. The CDR3: CASSAGGGLRNTEAFF. The CDR3 DNA reads TGTGCCAGCAGCGCGGGAGGAGGACTGAGGAACACTGAAGCTTTCTTT.

The chain links TRBV7-2 to TRBJ2-7; no clear D. The CDR3 length is 13 residues. Germline CDR1 SGHTA, CDR2 FQGNSA. V was trimmed by 1 base and J by 3 bases, leaving 7 bases between them. CDR3 DNA sequence: TGTGCCAGCAGCTTAGTCTCCGGCTACGAGCAGTACGTC. It yields the protein CASSLVSGYEQYV.

The V and J genes are TRBV29-1 and TRBJ1-2, with unresolved D. This CDR3 is 12 amino acids long. V was pared by 6 bases and J by 4 bases, with 12 bases between. CDR1 is SQVTM and CDR2 is ANQGSEA in the germline V gene. In DNA, the CDR3 is TGCAGCGTAGTTGACGGAGGCTATGGCTACACCTTC. Its protein is CSVVDGGYGYTF.

The rearrangement joins TRBV4-3 to TRBJ1-1; possible D gene TRBD1, 5 bases. The germline V gene has CDR1 LGHNA and CDR2 YSLEER. V gave up 0 bases and J gave up 4 bases, with 15 bases separating them. The CDR3 runs 16 residues. The CDR3 coding sequence is TGCGCCAGCAGCCAAGATCTCGGGTACGGGGGCACTGAAGCTTTCTTT. It is translated as CASSQDLGYGGTEAFF.